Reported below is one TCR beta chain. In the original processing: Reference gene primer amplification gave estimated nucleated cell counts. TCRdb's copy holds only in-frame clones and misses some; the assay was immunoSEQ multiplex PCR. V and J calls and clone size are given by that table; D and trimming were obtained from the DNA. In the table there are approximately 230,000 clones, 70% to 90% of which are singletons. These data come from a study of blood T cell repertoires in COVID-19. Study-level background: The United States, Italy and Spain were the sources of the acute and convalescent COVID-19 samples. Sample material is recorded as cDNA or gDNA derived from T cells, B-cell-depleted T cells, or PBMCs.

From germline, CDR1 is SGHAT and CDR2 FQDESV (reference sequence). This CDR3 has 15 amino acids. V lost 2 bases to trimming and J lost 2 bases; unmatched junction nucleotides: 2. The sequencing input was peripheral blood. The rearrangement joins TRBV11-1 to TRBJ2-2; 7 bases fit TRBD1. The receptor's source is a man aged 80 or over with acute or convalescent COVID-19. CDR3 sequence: CASSLQGDNTGELFF. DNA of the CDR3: TGTGCCAGCAGCTTACAGGGGGATAACACCGGGGAGCTGTTTTTT.